These 15 T cell receptor beta chains originate from one sample sequenced in a study of cytomegalovirus exposure and HLA in healthy donors. Primers: 60 Vbeta forward and 13 Jbeta reverse. TCRdb's copy holds only in-frame clones and misses some; the assay was immunoSEQ multiplex PCR. Of about 150,000 clones listed, 65% to 80% are singletons. Sequencing used PBMCs. These receptors came from a middle-aged woman in good health and CMV-seronegative.

This clone was seen a handful of times. The CDR3 DNA is TGTGCCAGCAGCTTTGGAGAAGAGACCCAGTACTTC. Its protein product is CASSFGEETQYF. The V call is TRBV7-2, the J call TRBJ2-5; no firm D call. Trimming left V 3 bases short and J 3 bases short, with 5 bases between. The germline CDR1 and CDR2 sequences are SGHTA and FQGNSA. The CDR3 covers 12 residues. The full variable domain, its missing parts supplied by reference TRBV7-2 and TRBJ2-5, is GAGVSQSPSNKVTEKGKDVELRCDPISGHTALYWYRQSLGQGLEFLIYFQGNSAPDKSGLPSDRFSAERTGGSVSTLTIQRTQQEDSAVYLCASSFGEETQYFGPGTRLLVL.

The chain carries TRBV2 and TRBJ1-2; 8 nucleotides agree with TRBD1. J gave up 1 base and V 2 bases, and 12 bases lay outside the gene matches. The CDR3 has 18 amino acids. Per germline, CDR1 SNHLY and CDR2 FYNNEI. This chain's CDR3 is CASSEPRDRRSLNYGYTF. Written as DNA, the CDR3 is TGTGCCAGCAGTGAACCCCGGGACAGGAGATCCCTTAACTATGGCTACACCTTC.

Details on this clone: Other DNA sequences in the same sample also yield this CDR3. V is TRBV5-1 and J is TRBJ2-2, with D tentatively TRBD1 (6 bases). Germline V lookup: CDR1 SGHRS, CDR2 YFSETQ. The CDR3 is 15 amino acids. Trimming took 0 bases from V and 1 from J, leaving 7 bases between them. CDR3 amino acids: CASSLAQGNTGELFF. The CDR3 DNA reads TGCGCCAGCAGCTTGGCACAGGGGAACACCGGGGAGCTGTTTTTT.

The chain joins TRBV29-1 to TRBJ2-5; no firm D call. CDR3 length: 12 residues. Germline V gene data show CDR1 as SQVTM and CDR2 as ANQGSEA. Trimming removed 5 bases from V and 4 bases from J, with 11 bases in between. For the CDR3, the DNA is TGCAGCGTTAGAATAGCTCGAGAGACCCAGTACTTC. Protein: CSVRIARETQYF. The variable domain in full, completed from reference TRBV29-1 and TRBJ2-5, reads SAVISQKPSRDICQRGTSLTIQCQVDSQVTMMFWYRQQPGQSLTLIATANQGSEATYESGFVIDKFPISRPNLTFSTLTVSNMSPEDSSIYLCSVRIARETQYFGPGTRLLVL.

The chain uses TRBV11-3 and TRBJ2-3, with 7 bases matching TRBD1. Germline CDR1 is SGHNT and CDR2 is YENEEA. There are 12 residues in the CDR3. The J segment lost 10 bases and the V segment lost 5 bases, leaving 6 bases of the junction unmatched. The chain's CDR3 is CASSGDRDAQYF. The CDR3 nucleotides are TGTGCCAGCAGCGGAGACAGGGACGCGCAGTATTTT.

This chain links TRBV6-5 with TRBJ1-6, with D tentatively TRBD1 (5 bases). Germline V lookup: CDR1 MNHEY, CDR2 SVGAGI. The CDR3 length is 12 residues. V was pared by 6 bases and J by 10 bases, with 10 bases between. This CDR3 reads CASSSRVSPLHF. The CDR3 coding sequence is TGTGCCAGCAGCTCCAGGGTCTCACCCCTCCACTTT.

This sequence joins TRBV5-4 and TRBJ1-4, with D possibly being TRBD1 (5 bases). The CDR3 is made up of 14 amino acids. Germline loops: CDR1 SGHNT, CDR2 YYREEE (reference sequence). V gave up 4 bases and J gave up 6 bases, with 13 bases separating them. The CDR3 DNA follows: TGTGCCAGCAGCCGGAATATAGGGGATGAAAAACTGTTTTTT. It is translated as CASSRNIGDEKLFF. The full variable domain, with the rest looked up from reference TRBV5-4 and TRBJ1-4, is ETGVTQSPTHLIKTRGQQVTLRCSSQSGHNTVSWYQQALGQGPQFIFQYYREEENGRGNFPPRFSGLQFPNYSSELNVNALELDDSALYLCASSRNIGDEKLFFGSGTQLSVL.

This clone has a handful of counts. The chain recombines TRBV21-1 with TRBJ1-1; TRBD1, as called in the table, went unchecked against the DNA. TRBV21-1 is flagged as a pseudogene. There are 13 residues in the CDR3. The CDR3 is CASNPDRHTEAFF. Written as DNA, the CDR3 is TGTGCCAGCAACCCCGACAGGCACACTGAAGCTTTCTTT.

The genes are TRBV6-6 and TRBJ2-3, with 9 positions matching TRBD2. There are 16 residues in the CDR3. V shed 6 bases, J shed 4 bases, and the junction held 11 bases outside the gene matches. CDR1 is MNHNY and CDR2 is SVGAGI in the germline V gene (reference sequence). The CDR3 loop is CASRVSGRMTADTQYF. The CDR3 DNA follows: TGTGCCAGCAGAGTTAGCGGGAGAATGACTGCAGATACGCAGTATTTT.

The chain carries TRBV6-5 and TRBJ2-7; tentatively, D is TRBD2 (5 bases). Germline-derived CDR1 and CDR2 are MNHEY and SVGAGI. Trimming took 8 bases from V and 0 from J, leaving 11 bases between them. There are 13 residues in the CDR3. The CDR3 here is CASRRDGSYEQYF. DNA of the CDR3: TGTGCCAGCCGTCGGGATGGCTCCTACGAGCAGTACTTC.

This clone was seen a single time. The chain joins TRBV6-5 to TRBJ1-3, with 7 positions matching TRBD1. CDR1 is MNHEY and CDR2 is SVGAGI in the germline V gene. The CDR3 extends over 14 amino acids. After removal of 6 bases from V and 4 bases from J, the junction contained 6 bases not matched to a gene. The CDR3 nucleotides read TGTGCCAGCAGGCCACAGGGGTCCGGAAACACCATATATTTT. Translating gives CASRPQGSGNTIYF.

The chain employs TRBV27 and TRBJ2-7, with 8 bases aligning to TRBD2. The CDR3 totals 15 residues. With 1 base clipped from V and 3 bases from J, the junction kept 5 bases outside the gene matches. Germline CDR1 reads MNHEY; CDR2 reads SMNVEV (reference sequence). The chain's CDR3 is CASSLFGGGFYEQYF. The CDR3 region has the DNA TGTGCCAGCAGTTTATTCGGGGGGGGATTCTACGAGCAGTACTTC.

Of note for this clone: One end of the junction varies from germline; a read error may be responsible. The chain couples TRBV4-1 to TRBJ1-1, with a weak D call TRBD1 (6 bases). The CDR3 extends over 15 amino acids. Germline assignment: CDR1 MGHRA and CDR2 YSYEKL. CDR3 sequence: CASSSSGVGNAEAFF. CDR3 DNA sequence: TGCGCCAGCAGCTCCTCAGGGGTAGGGAACGCTGAAGCTTTCTTT.

This clone was detected only a few times. The J gene is TRBJ2-7, the V gene TRBV27; the match to TRBD2 covers 12 bases. The V gene's germline CDR1 is MNHEY and CDR2 SMNVEV (reference sequence). V was clipped by 6 bases and J by 5 bases; unmatched bases: 5. This CDR3 has 14 residues. The CDR3 DNA follows: TGTGCCAGCAGCTGGCTAGCGGGAGGGGACGAGCAGTACTTC. Its protein product is CASSWLAGGDEQYF.

The chain has TRBV11-2 and TRBJ1-2; 11 nucleotides match TRBD1. V shed 4 bases and J 7 bases; nucleotides not matched to a gene: 14. The CDR3 runs to 17 residues. Per the germline V gene, CDR1 is SGHAT and CDR2 is FQNNGV. The CDR3 region has the DNA TGTGCCAGCAGCTCCGCCCACCGGACAGGGGGCGCGAGTGGCTACACCTTC. This encodes CASSSAHRTGGASGYTF.